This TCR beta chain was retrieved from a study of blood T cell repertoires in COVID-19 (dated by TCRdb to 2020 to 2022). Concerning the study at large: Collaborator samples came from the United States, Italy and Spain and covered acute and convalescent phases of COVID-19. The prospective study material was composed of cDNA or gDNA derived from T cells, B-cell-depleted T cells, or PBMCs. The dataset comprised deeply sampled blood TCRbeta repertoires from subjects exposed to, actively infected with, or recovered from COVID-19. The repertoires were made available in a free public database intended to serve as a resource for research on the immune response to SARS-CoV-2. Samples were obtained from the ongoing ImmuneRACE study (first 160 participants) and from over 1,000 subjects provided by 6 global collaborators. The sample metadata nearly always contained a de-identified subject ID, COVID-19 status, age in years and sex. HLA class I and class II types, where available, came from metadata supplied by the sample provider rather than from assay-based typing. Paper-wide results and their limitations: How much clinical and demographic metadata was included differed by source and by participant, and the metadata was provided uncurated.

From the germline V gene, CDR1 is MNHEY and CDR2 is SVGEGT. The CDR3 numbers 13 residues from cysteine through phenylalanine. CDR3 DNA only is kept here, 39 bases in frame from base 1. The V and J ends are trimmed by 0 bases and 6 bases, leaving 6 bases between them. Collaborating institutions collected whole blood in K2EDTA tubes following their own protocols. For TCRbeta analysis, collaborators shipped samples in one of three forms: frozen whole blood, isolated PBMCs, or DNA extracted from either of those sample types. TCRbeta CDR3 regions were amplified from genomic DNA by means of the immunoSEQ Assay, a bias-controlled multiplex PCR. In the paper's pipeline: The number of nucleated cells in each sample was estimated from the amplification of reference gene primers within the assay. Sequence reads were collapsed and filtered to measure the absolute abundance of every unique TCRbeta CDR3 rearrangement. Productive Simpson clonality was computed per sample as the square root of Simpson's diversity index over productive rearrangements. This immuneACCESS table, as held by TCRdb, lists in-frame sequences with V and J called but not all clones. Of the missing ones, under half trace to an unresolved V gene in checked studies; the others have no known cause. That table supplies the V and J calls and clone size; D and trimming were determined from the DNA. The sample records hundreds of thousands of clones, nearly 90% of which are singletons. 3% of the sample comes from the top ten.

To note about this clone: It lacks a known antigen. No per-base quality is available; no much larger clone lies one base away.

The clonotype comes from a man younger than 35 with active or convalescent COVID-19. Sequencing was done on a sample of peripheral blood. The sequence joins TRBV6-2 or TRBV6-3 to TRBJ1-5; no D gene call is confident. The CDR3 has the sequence CASSYSAGQPQHF. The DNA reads TGTGCCAGCAGTTACTCGGCGGGTCAGCCCCAGCATTTT.